The 31 T cell receptor beta chains below come from one sample, sequenced in a study of blood T cells in healthy people across ages. A sample-barcoded 5' primer and a J-beta primer mix were used in a second PCR of roughly 6 to 11 cycles. TCRdb reprocessed the 5' RACE reads via MiXCR and lists one record per CDR3 protein. The sample holds around 900,000 distinct CDR3 sequences; roughly 50% are singletons and the top ten take about 21%. Input material: blood. All receptors derive from a woman aged 55 to 70 in good health.

J is TRBJ2-4 and V is TRBV5-1; D remains ambiguous. This CDR3 has 15 residues. Germline loops: CDR1 SGHRS, CDR2 YFSETQ. Trimming cost V 0 bases and J 5 bases, with 12 bases left between them. Here the CDR3 reads CASSLGVVGQNIQYF. CDR3 nucleotide sequence: TGCGCCAGCAGCTTGGGGGTAGTTGGCCAAAACATTCAGTACTTC.

The chain is built from TRBV7-8 and TRBJ2-5; TRBD1 might be the D (6 bases). CDR1 is SGHVS and CDR2 is FQNEAQ in the germline V gene. Between the trimmed V and J ends, which lost 0 bases and 11 bases, there was a span of 22 bases. This CDR3 comprises 16 residues. CDR3 loop: CASSLAYRTDDWGQYF. CDR3 in DNA: TGTGCCAGCAGCTTAGCGTATAGGACAGATGATTGGGGGCAGTACTTC.

The chain links TRBV28 to TRBJ1-4; 7 nucleotides line up with TRBD1. Germline CDR1 MDHEN, CDR2 SYDVKM. Trimming cost V 6 bases and J 2 bases; bases outside gene matches: 6. This CDR3 comprises 15 residues. For the CDR3, the DNA is TGTGCCAGCAGCCAAGGGGGACAGACTAATGAAAAACTGTTTTTT. Protein product: CASSQGGQTNEKLFF. Supplemented by reference TRBV28 and TRBJ1-4, the full variable domain reads DVKVTQSSRYLVKRTGEKVFLECVQDMDHENMFWYRQDPGLGLRLIYFSYDVKMKEKGDIPEGYSVSREKKERFSLILESASTNQTSMYLCASSQGGQTNEKLFFGSGTQLSVL.

This clonotype was observed once. A much larger clone lies a single base off, so this may be a read error. V usage is TRBV7-2 and J usage is TRBJ2-7; no reliable D call. The CDR3 spans 16 residues. The germline V gene encodes CDR1 SGHTA and CDR2 FQGNSA. Between the trimmed V and J ends, which lost 1 base and 5 bases, there was a span of 18 bases. The CDR3 DNA reads as TGTGCCAGCAGCTTAGGTAGACTTCGTTTGAGCGACGAGCAGTACTTC. Amino acid sequence: CASSLGRLRLSDEQYF.

The chain carries TRBV3-1 and TRBJ1-4; D ambiguous. Trimming removed 1 base at V and 13 bases at J, with 7 bases between. Germline V lookup: CDR1 LGHDT, CDR2 YNNKEL (reference sequence). The CDR3 has 11 amino acids. In nucleotides, the CDR3 is TGTGCCAGCAGCCAAGGGGGAGGACTGTTTTTT. Protein sequence: CASSQGGGLFF.

The V call is TRBV14, the J call TRBJ2-5; D call uncertain. Germline V gives CDR1 SGHDN, CDR2 FVKESK. V was shortened by 1 base and J by 3 bases, with 18 bases between the two germline ends. This CDR3 is built from 17 residues. CDR3 in DNA: TGTGCCAGCAGCCAAGTTACAGTGGCAGGTCGAAAAGAGACCCAGTACTTC. Its translation is CASSQVTVAGRKETQYF.

The chain combines TRBV6-2 or TRBV6-3 with TRBJ2-2; 7 bases agree with TRBD1. This CDR3 is 15 amino acids long. J was trimmed by 5 bases and V by 7 bases; bases with no gene match: 10. Germline CDR1 MNHEY, CDR2 SVGEGT. This CDR3 reads CASKYRQGETGELFF. CDR3 bases: TGTGCCAGCAAGTATCGCCAGGGGGAGACCGGGGAGCTGTTTTTT.

The CDR3 nucleotides read TGTGCCAGCAGCTTTGGTGCATTTAACTATGGCTACACCTTC. Protein: CASSFGAFNYGYTF. The V gene is TRBV7-8, the J gene TRBJ1-2; D uncertain. The V end lost 3 bases, the J end lost 1 base, and 9 bases lay between the germline ends. This CDR3 region has 14 residues. CDR1 and CDR2 (germline): SGHVS, FQNEAQ. Variable domain in full (rest from reference TRBV7-8 and TRBJ1-2): GAGVSQSPRYKVAKRGQDVALRCDPISGHVSLFWYQQALGQGPEFLTYFQNEAQLDKSGLPSDRFFAERPEGSVSTLKIQRTQQEDSAVYLCASSFGAFNYGYTFGSGTRLTVV.

This clonotype was seen a handful of times. V usage is TRBV7-6 and J usage is TRBJ1-2; TRBD1 aligns across 9 bases. The CDR3 consists of 16 residues. J was trimmed by 5 bases and V by 4 bases; bases with no gene match: 11. The germline CDR1 and CDR2 sequences are SGHVS and FNYEAQ. This CDR3 reads CASSSGTGSSVYGYTF. The CDR3 DNA reads TGTGCCAGCAGCTCTGGGACAGGGAGCTCGGTTTATGGCTACACCTTC.

The rearrangement uses TRBV4-1 and TRBJ2-1; TRBD2 matches at 9 bases. The CDR3 is 14 residues long. Germline-derived CDR1 and CDR2 are MGHRA and YSYEKL. The J segment lost 9 bases and the V segment lost 1 base, leaving 4 bases of the junction unmatched. The CDR3 spells CASSQAGLASEQFF. The CDR3, as DNA: TGCGCCAGCAGCCAAGCGGGACTAGCTAGTGAGCAGTTCTTC.

The rearrangement uses TRBV29-1 and TRBJ2-7; 10 bases align to TRBD2. This CDR3 region has 14 residues. Germline V CDR1 and CDR2: SQVTM, ANQGSEA. The V segment lost 4 bases and the J segment 4 bases; nucleotides outside the gene matches: 7. The CDR3 DNA is TGCAGCGTTGTGTGGTCTAGCGGGAGTTACGAGCAGTACTTC. As protein: CSVVWSSGSYEQYF.

This clonotype appeared once. One base away lies a much larger clone, so this may be a sequencing read error. The chain links TRBV6-2 or TRBV6-3 to TRBJ2-4, with 8 bases lining up with TRBD2. V trimming: 8 bases; J trimming: 9 bases; junction bases outside the gene matches: 9. This CDR3 has 13 amino acids. The V gene's germline CDR1 is MNHEY and CDR2 SVGEGT. CDR3: CASSGSAGGIQYF. The CDR3 region has the DNA TGTGCCAGCTCGGGGTCGGCGGGAGGCATTCAGTACTTC.

CDR3 coding DNA: TGTGCCAGCAGCTTCGGGACACGGGACACTGAAGCTTTCTTT. Its protein is CASSFGTRDTEAFF. The V gene is TRBV5-6, the J gene TRBJ1-1; D might be TRBD1 (6 bases). V lost 2 bases and J 3 bases, leaving 11 bases between the germline ends. Germline loops: CDR1 SGHDT, CDR2 YYEEEE. This CDR3 spans 14 amino acids.

V usage is TRBV4-1 and J usage is TRBJ1-2; D is uncertain. V was clipped by 1 base and J by 6 bases, with 6 bases between them. The germline CDR1 and CDR2 sequences are MGHRA and YSYEKL. The CDR3 has 12 residues. This CDR3 reads CASSQVGNGYTF. CDR3 bases: TGCGCCAGCAGCCAAGTAGGGAATGGCTACACCTTC.

V usage is TRBV3-1 and J usage is TRBJ2-1; no reliable D call. Trimming pared 5 bases from V and 0 bases from J, leaving 11 bases between. Germline V gene data show CDR1 as LGHDT and CDR2 as YNNKEL (reference sequence). The CDR3 runs 15 residues. CDR3 DNA sequence: TGTGCCAGCAGCTCAACCGATCTCTCCTACAATGAGCAGTTCTTC. Translation: CASSSTDLSYNEQFF.

This clonotype was observed a single time. The rearrangement joins TRBV20-1 to TRBJ2-5; TRBD1 matches at 7 bases. Trimming took 1 base from V and 2 from J; bases not matched to a gene: 13. Germline loops: CDR1 DFQATT, CDR2 SNEGSKA (reference sequence). CDR3 length: 17 residues. The CDR3 region is CSARGGQWGKVQETQYF. The CDR3 nucleotides read TGCAGTGCTAGAGGGGGACAGTGGGGGAAAGTTCAAGAGACCCAGTACTTC.

The chain is built from TRBV7-9 and TRBJ2-3, with 7 bases lining up with TRBD1. The junction had 8 bases not matched to a gene; V was cut back by 5 bases and J by 0 bases. This CDR3 is 16 amino acids long. CDR1 SEHNR and CDR2 FQNEAQ come from the germline V gene (reference sequence). CDR3 sequence reads: CASSPEGQLSTDTQYF. CDR3 nucleotides: TGTGCCAGCAGCCCCGAGGGACAGCTTAGCACAGATACGCAGTATTTT.

This sequence joins TRBV7-9 and TRBJ1-4; D not resolved. Germline values: CDR1 SEHNR, CDR2 FQNEAQ (reference sequence). Trimming pared 5 bases from V and 5 bases from J, leaving 9 bases between. The CDR3 totals 13 residues. The CDR3: CASSHSPNEKLFF. Written as DNA, the CDR3 is TGTGCCAGCAGCCACAGTCCGAATGAAAAACTGTTTTTT.

This clonotype was observed a few times. V gene TRBV7-9 combines with J gene TRBJ2-4; the match to TRBD1 covers 8 bases. The J call may be faulty, since TRBJ2-7 better matches the DNA end. Per germline, CDR1 SEHNR and CDR2 FQNEAQ (reference sequence). The CDR3 is made up of 18 amino acids. The CDR3 sequence is CASSTSLLGGQGPYEQYF. In nucleotides, the CDR3 is TGTGCCAGCAGCACGAGTTTGTTGGGAGGACAGGGCCCTTACGAGCAGTACTTC.

This clonotype appeared a few times. The V call is TRBV6-2 or TRBV6-3, the J call TRBJ2-1; 9 nucleotides align to TRBD2. V shed 7 bases and J 5 bases; nucleotides not matched to a gene: 6. Germline values: CDR1 MNHEY, CDR2 SVGEGT. This CDR3 has 14 residues. The CDR3 nucleotides are TGTGCCAGCACGAGTAGCGGGAGACACAATGAGCAGTTCTTC. It encodes CASTSSGRHNEQFF.

The chain links TRBV29-1 to TRBJ2-1; D might be TRBD1 (6 bases). V was pared by 6 bases and J by 10 bases, with 28 bases between. Per germline, CDR1 SQVTM and CDR2 ANQGSEA. The CDR3 sequence is 16 residues long. CDR3 in DNA: TGCAGCGTCATGGACACTCTGAGCGGACAGTACTACGAGCAGTTCTTC. Encoded protein: CSVMDTLSGQYYEQFF.

The chain links TRBV7-9 to TRBJ2-5; 8 positions agree with TRBD2. The ends lost 3 bases at V and 11 bases at J; junction bases unmatched: 11. The V gene's germline CDR1 is SEHNR and CDR2 FQNEAQ (reference sequence). This CDR3 comprises 14 residues. CDR3 loop: CASSLDTSGEGQYF. Written as DNA, the CDR3 is TGTGCCAGCAGCTTGGACACTAGCGGAGAAGGGCAGTACTTC.

This clonotype appeared a few times. V is TRBV7-2 and J is TRBJ2-7; 10 bases map to TRBD1. The V and J ends lost 5 bases and 3 bases, in that order; junction bases with no gene match: 7. Germline lookup yields CDR1 SGHTA and CDR2 FQGNSA. This CDR3 has 15 amino acids. In DNA form, the CDR3 reads TGTGCCAGCAGCCTAAGGACAGGGGGTGTCTACGAGCAGTACTTC. This gives the protein CASSLRTGGVYEQYF.

V usage is TRBV6-2 or TRBV6-3 and J usage is TRBJ2-7; D gene ambiguous. The J call may be faulty, since TRBJ2-5 better matches the DNA end. The CDR3 runs 14 residues. CDR1 is MNHEY and CDR2 is SVGEGT in the germline V gene. CDR3 residues: CASSYRFGKETQYF. As DNA, the CDR3 is TGTGCCAGCAGTTACAGGTTCGGAAAAGAGACCCAGTACTTC.

A note on this clonotype: Just one base apart from a much larger clone, this may be a read error. The chain uses TRBV29-1 and TRBJ2-7, with 13 positions matching TRBD2. This CDR3 comprises 15 residues. Germline loops: CDR1 SQVTM, CDR2 ANQGSEA. In nucleotides, the CDR3 is TGCAGCGTTGAAGGGACTAGCGGGAGAAACTACGAGCTGTACTTC. It encodes CSVEGTSGRNYELYF.

V usage is TRBV9 and J usage is TRBJ2-6; D is possibly TRBD2 (6 bases). V lost 3 bases, J lost 4 bases, and 17 bases lay in between. Germline-derived CDR1 and CDR2 are SGDLS and YYNGEE. The CDR3 consists of 17 residues. CDR3 bases: TGTGCCAGCAGCGCCTTTGTGGGAGGATCCGGGGCCAACGTCCTGACTTTC. Translated: CASSAFVGGSGANVLTF.

On this clonotype: This clone may be a read error of a much larger clone one base away. V gene TRBV20-1 combines with J gene TRBJ2-7, with 11 bases lining up with TRBD2. V lost 0 bases and J lost 7; bases outside the gene matches: 20. This CDR3 contains 19 residues. Germline V lookup: CDR1 DFQATT, CDR2 SNEGSKA (reference sequence). CDR3 loop: CSARDPFSKLAGEVDEQYF. The CDR3, as DNA: TGCAGTGCTAGAGACCCATTCTCAAAACTAGCGGGAGAGGTGGATGAGCAGTACTTC.

CDR3 sequence (DNA): TGTGCCAGCACCTATTATGGGCTGAACACCGGGGAGCTGTTTTTT. As protein: CASTYYGLNTGELFF. This sequence joins TRBV28 and TRBJ2-2; D not resolved. V lost 7 bases, J lost 1 base, and 13 bases lay in between. This CDR3 comprises 15 residues. Germline values: CDR1 MDHEN, CDR2 SYDVKM.

The chain joins TRBV12-3 or TRBV12-4 to TRBJ2-6; 7 nucleotides line up with TRBD2. The CDR3 covers 16 residues. The V gene end was trimmed by 5 bases and the J gene end by 0 bases; junction bases not matched to a gene: 4. CDR3 sequence (DNA): TGTGCCAGCAGTCTCGGGGGGACCTCTGGGGCCAACGTCCTGACTTTC. It yields the protein CASSLGGTSGANVLTF.

This clonotype was picked up one time. This chain uses TRBV2 with TRBJ2-1; 12 nucleotides line up with TRBD2. This CDR3 is 14 amino acids long. Germline lookup yields CDR1 SNHLY and CDR2 FYNNEI. With 4 bases clipped from V and 8 bases from J, the junction kept 3 bases outside the gene matches. CDR3 bases: TGTGCCAGCAGTGGACTAGCGGGAGCTTATGAGCAGTTCTTC. Translating it yields CASSGLAGAYEQFF.

This clonotype was recorded a few times. This chain uses TRBV14 with TRBJ2-4; D may correspond to TRBD1 or TRBD2 (5 bases each). The CDR3 has 17 residues. The ends were cut back, 4 bases at V and 1 base at J, with 17 bases in the middle. Germline V lookup: CDR1 SGHDN, CDR2 FVKESK. CDR3 DNA sequence: TGTGCCAGCAGCCCCGGGACCACAGTCGGGGCCAAAAACATTCAGTACTTC. This codes for CASSPGTTVGAKNIQYF. The full variable domain, in which reference TRBV14 and TRBJ2-4 provide the parts outside the CDR3, is EAGVTQFPSHSVIEKGQTVTLRCDPISGHDNLYWYRRVMGKEIKFLLHFVKESKQDESGMPNNRFLAERTGGTYSTLKVQPAELEDSGVYFCASSPGTTVGAKNIQYFGAGTRLSVL.